Detailed here is one TCR beta chain. This specimen belongs to a study of blood T cell repertoires in COVID-19. The wider study: From T cells, B-cell-depleted T cells, or PBMCs came the material, which was cDNA or gDNA.

The CDR3 length is 12 residues. V dropped 3 bases and J dropped 7 bases, with 12 bases sitting between them. Germline lookup yields CDR1 GTSNPN and CDR2 SVGIG (reference sequence). In the authors' methods: Estimation of nucleated cell counts was performed using reference gene primer amplification. Produced via immunoSEQ multiplex PCR; TCRdb's table is partial and in-frame only. V, J and clone size derive from that table, while D and trimming were established from the DNA sequence. Counted here are about 180,000 clones, 80% to 85% occurring once; the ten biggest clones make up 12%. Those enrolled in Seattle joined during active infection and were followed longitudinally afterward.

V and J are TRBV30 and TRBJ1-1; D possibly corresponds to TRBD1 (6 bases). This receptor was taken from a woman over 75 with COVID-19, enrolled during active disease. What was sequenced was peripheral blood. This CDR3 reads CAWRTGRLEAFF. For the CDR3, the DNA is TGTGCCTGGAGGACAGGTCGACTTGAAGCTTTCTTT. Based on the CDR3 plus reference TRBV30 and TRBJ1-1, the full variable domain is SQTIHQWPATLVQPVGSPLSLECTVEGTSNPNLYWYRQAAGRGLQLLFYSVGIGQISSEVPQNLSASRPQDRQFILSSKKLLLSDSGFYLCAWRTGRLEAFFGQGTRLTVV.